The 27 T cell receptor beta chains listed next were all sequenced from one sample in a study of T cell repertoires in cytomegalovirus infection. TCRdb reanalysed the reads using MiXCR and keeps one entry per CDR3 protein. The data hold fewer than 400,000 distinct CDR3 sequences, with 15% to 20% observed a single time. Sequencing was done on a sample of PBMCs. These receptors all stem from a human donor in good health (CMV status not recorded). Some clones in this sample may be carry-over from other donors' samples.

This clonotype was seen a few times. The chain recombines TRBV11-2 with TRBJ1-3; 7 nucleotides line up with TRBD1. CDR3 length: 15 residues. Trimming removed 5 bases from V and 4 bases from J; junction bases left unmatched: 8. In germline, CDR1 is SGHAT, CDR2 FQNNGV. The CDR3 is CASSRLQGKGNTIYF. Here the CDR3 DNA reads TGTGCCAGCAGCAGATTACAGGGGAAAGGAAACACCATATATTTT.

The count of this clonotype is one. The V and J genes are TRBV11-2 and TRBJ1-6; a weak D match, TRBD1 (6 bases). The CDR3 sequence is 15 residues long. Germline lookup yields CDR1 SGHAT and CDR2 FQNNGV. Between the trimmed V and J ends, which lost 3 bases and 6 bases, there was a span of 12 bases. CDR3 region: CASSFGQITNSPLHF. Written as DNA, the CDR3 is TGTGCCAGCAGCTTTGGACAGATCACTAATTCACCCCTCCACTTT.

About this clonotype itself: One base away lies a much larger clone, so this may be a sequencing read error. V gene TRBV6-5 combines with J gene TRBJ1-5; tentatively, D is TRBD1 (5 bases). With 0 bases removed from V and 11 bases from J, the gap between germline ends came to 11 bases. The CDR3 is made up of 13 amino acids. The germline V gene has CDR1 MNHEY and CDR2 SVGAGI. CDR3 DNA: TGTGCCAGCAGTTACTCGAGGGGCCAGACCCAGCATTTT. It yields the protein CASSYSRGQTQHF.

This chain joins TRBV6-1 and TRBJ2-1; TRBD2 matches at 12 bases. Trimming at V came to 6 bases and at J to 8 bases, leaving 8 bases not matched to a gene. This CDR3 contains 15 residues. The germline V gene encodes CDR1 MNHNS and CDR2 SASEGT. The CDR3 here is CASRPPSGGAHEQFF. The CDR3 DNA reads TGTGCCAGCAGACCTCCTAGCGGGGGGGCCCATGAGCAGTTCTTC.

This clonotype occurred a few times. CDR3 amino acids: CASSESWGAETQYF. CDR3 nucleotides: TGTGCCAGCAGTGAATCTTGGGGCGCCGAGACCCAGTACTTC. This sequence joins TRBV2 and TRBJ2-5; perhaps TRBD1 as D (5 bases). Germline loops: CDR1 SNHLY, CDR2 FYNNEI. This CDR3 has 14 residues. V was pared by 2 bases and J by 5 bases, with 12 bases between.

In this sample, this clonotype turned up a few times. The gene calls are TRBV7-9 and TRBJ2-2, with 12 bases identical to TRBD2. J gave up 6 bases and V 5 bases, and 4 bases lay outside the gene matches. Germline CDR1 SEHNR, CDR2 FQNEAQ (reference sequence). The CDR3 length is 15 residues. CDR3 coding DNA: TGTGCCAGCAGCATACTAGCGGGAGGAGCCGGGGAGCTGTTTTTT. Amino acid sequence: CASSILAGGAGELFF.

The CDR3 loop is CASSFRTGGSDTEAFF. The CDR3 DNA reads TGTGCCAGCAGCTTCCGGACAGGGGGCAGTGACACTGAAGCTTTCTTT. The chain has TRBV5-4 and TRBJ1-1; TRBD1 aligns across 11 bases. With V trimmed by 2 bases and J by 3 bases, 6 bases remained unmatched. This CDR3 is built from 16 residues. Germline CDR1 is SGHNT and CDR2 is YYREEE (reference sequence).

The table lists this clonotype with a few counts. This chain joins TRBV29-1 and TRBJ1-6; D might be TRBD1 (5 bases). Germline values: CDR1 SQVTM, CDR2 ANQGSEA. Trimming removed 6 bases at V and 7 bases at J, with 13 bases between. The CDR3 covers 13 residues. The CDR3 protein is CSVRESGNSPLHF. The CDR3 DNA follows: TGCAGCGTCAGGGAATCGGGAAATTCACCCCTCCACTTT. The entire variable domain, with the rest obtained from reference TRBV29-1 and TRBJ1-6, is as follows: SAVISQKPSRDICQRGTSLTIQCQVDSQVTMMFWYRQQPGQSLTLIATANQGSEATYESGFVIDKFPISRPNLTFSTLTVSNMSPEDSSIYLCSVRESGNSPLHFGNGTRLTVT.

This clonotype was seen repeatedly, ten times or more. The V gene is TRBV7-4, the J gene TRBJ1-2; D is unresolved. This CDR3 region has 13 residues. Germline-derived CDR1 and CDR2 are SGHVT and SQSDAQ. Trimming left V 2 bases short and J 7 bases short, with 11 bases between. CDR3 bases: TGTGCCAGCAGCTTACCCGAGGAGGGTGGCTACACCTTC. This sequence encodes CASSLPEEGGYTF.

This clonotype was seen a single time. The chain carries TRBV12-5 and TRBJ2-1; 14 nucleotides line up with TRBD2. Judging by the DNA end, TRBJ2-7 fits better; the J call may be wrong. Germline loops: CDR1 LGHNT, CDR2 FRNRAP. The CDR3 extends over 16 amino acids. The chain's CDR3 is CASGPGTSGSRNEQYF. CDR3 coding DNA: TGTGCTAGTGGCCCCGGGACTAGCGGGAGTAGGAATGAGCAGTACTTC.

In this sample, this clonotype turned up a few times. In DNA form, the CDR3 reads TGTGCCAGCAGACAACCTCCTAGCGGGGTGACCGGGGAGCTGTTTTTT. Amino acids: CASRQPPSGVTGELFF. V is TRBV6-2 or TRBV6-3 and J is TRBJ2-2, with TRBD2 identical over 9 bases. Germline V lookup: CDR1 MNHEY, CDR2 SVGEGT. J lost 5 bases, V lost 6 bases, and 10 bases had no gene match. This CDR3 region has 16 residues.

This clonotype was counted ten times or more. The chain links TRBV7-2 to TRBJ1-2; D remains ambiguous. CDR3 length: 14 amino acids. V was cut by 5 bases and J by 8 bases, with 18 bases left in between. The germline gives CDR1 SGHTA, CDR2 FQGNSA. The CDR3 spells CASSSLALGEGYTF. CDR3 coding DNA: TGTGCCAGCAGCAGCTTAGCGCTGGGTGAGGGCTACACCTTC.

The chain combines TRBV9 with TRBJ2-3; 7 nucleotides line up with TRBD2. Germline lookup yields CDR1 SGDLS and CDR2 YYNGEE. The CDR3 contains 16 residues. The V gene end was trimmed by 5 bases and the J gene end by 3 bases; junction bases not matched to a gene: 12. CDR3 amino acids: CASRPTWRGRTDTQYF. Written as DNA, the CDR3 is TGTGCCAGCAGACCGACCTGGCGGGGGAGGACAGATACGCAGTATTTT.

This clonotype came up many times. The germline gene is not matched at one end of the junction; a read error may be the cause. This chain uses TRBV7-8 with TRBJ2-7; D remains ambiguous. The CDR3 runs 14 residues. The germline V gene has CDR1 SGHVS and CDR2 FQNEAQ. In nucleotides, the CDR3 is TGTGCCAGCAGCTTAGGGTATCCCTCCAACGAGCAGTACTTC. Its protein product is CASSLGYPSNEQYF. Combining the CDR3 with reference TRBV7-8 and TRBJ2-7 gives the whole variable domain GAGVSQSPRYKVAKRGQDVALRCDPISGHVSLFWYQQALGQGPEFLTYFQNEAQLDKSGLPSDRFFAERPEGSVSTLKIQRTQQEDSAVYLCASSLGYPSNEQYFGPGTRLTVT.

The gene calls are TRBV24-1 and TRBJ2-3; unclear D gene. Trimming pared 3 bases from V and 13 bases from J, leaving 10 bases between. CDR3 length equals 11 residues. Germline V gives CDR1 KGHDR, CDR2 SFDVKD. The CDR3 sequence: CATSDLRSKYF. The DNA of the CDR3 is TGTGCCACCAGTGATCTCCGGTCGAAGTATTTT.

At least ten counts were recorded for this clonotype. The J gene is TRBJ2-5, the V gene TRBV6-2 or TRBV6-3; D gene unclear. V was pared by 6 bases and J by 2 bases, with 7 bases between. Germline values: CDR1 MNHEY, CDR2 SVGEGT. The CDR3 spans 12 residues. CDR3 DNA sequence: TGTGCCAGCAGCCAACCTCAAGAGACCCAGTACTTC. This gives the protein CASSQPQETQYF.

The sample holds many counts of this clonotype. The chain joins TRBV7-2 to TRBJ1-4; no reliable D call. Per the germline V gene, CDR1 is SGHTA and CDR2 is FQGNSA. The V gene lost 4 bases and the J gene lost 0 bases, with 12 bases spanning the gap. The CDR3 sequence is 16 residues long. CDR3 residues: CASSSQRGATNEKLFF. The CDR3 coding sequence is TGTGCCAGCAGCTCTCAGCGCGGTGCAACTAATGAAAAACTGTTTTTT. The full variable domain, rest sourced from reference TRBV7-2 and TRBJ1-4, is GAGVSQSPSNKVTEKGKDVELRCDPISGHTALYWYRQSLGQGLEFLIYFQGNSAPDKSGLPSDRFSAERTGGSVSTLTIQRTQQEDSAVYLCASSSQRGATNEKLFFGSGTQLSVL.

The CDR3 DNA reads TGTGCCAGCAGCTCAGGGGGGGCGCGGTTCTTC. Protein: CASSSGGARFF. The chain joins TRBV7-6 to TRBJ2-1; D possibly uses TRBD1 or TRBD2 (7 bases each). Germline V gene lookup returns CDR1 SGHVS and CDR2 FNYEAQ. Trimming took 4 bases from V and 15 from J, leaving 13 bases between them. This CDR3 spans 11 amino acids.

This clonotype has just a few counts. J is TRBJ2-1 and V is TRBV11-2, with 11 bases identical to TRBD2. This CDR3 region has 15 residues. From germline, CDR1 is SGHAT and CDR2 FQNNGV. V shed 2 bases and J 9 bases; nucleotides not matched to a gene: 6. The CDR3 DNA reads as TGTGCCAGCAGCTTACCCGGGACTAGCGGCGGTGAGCAGTTCTTC. It encodes CASSLPGTSGGEQFF. The full variable domain, completed using reference TRBV11-2 and TRBJ2-1, is EAGVAQSPRYKIIEKRQSVAFWCNPISGHATLYWYQQILGQGPKLLIQFQNNGVVDDSQLPKDRFSAERLKGVDSTLKIQPAKLEDSAVYLCASSLPGTSGGEQFFGPGTRLTVL.

This clonotype was seen at least ten times. V usage is TRBV7-9 and J usage is TRBJ2-5, with TRBD1 matching 9 bases. The ends lost 6 bases at V and 5 bases at J; junction bases unmatched: 13. CDR1 is SEHNR and CDR2 is FQNEAQ in the germline V gene (reference sequence). CDR3 length equals 16 residues. CDR3 sequence reads: CASSFEDRGLSETQYF. As DNA, the CDR3 is TGTGCCAGCAGTTTTGAGGACAGGGGACTTAGCGAGACCCAGTACTTC.

This clonotype appeared many times. This rearrangement joins TRBV11-2 to TRBJ2-1; no clear D gene. Between the trimmed V and J ends, which lost 5 bases and 4 bases, there was a span of 12 bases. Germline V CDR1 and CDR2: SGHAT, FQNNGV. The CDR3 is 14 amino acids. CDR3 amino acids: CASSHRWGYNEQFF. DNA for the CDR3: TGTGCCAGCAGCCACCGTTGGGGTTACAATGAGCAGTTCTTC.

V is TRBV5-5 and J is TRBJ1-6; D may be TRBD1 (6 bases). Looked up from germline, CDR1 is SGHKS and CDR2 is YYEKEE (reference sequence). This CDR3 is 13 amino acids long. V was shortened by 5 bases and J by 7 bases, with 10 bases between the two germline ends. The CDR3 DNA follows: TGTGCCAGCAGTCCGCAGGGGAATTCACCCCTCCACTTT. Residues: CASSPQGNSPLHF.

There are a few counts of this clonotype. V gene TRBV10-3 combines with J gene TRBJ2-7; D possibly corresponds to TRBD2 (5 bases). In germline, CDR1 is ENHRY, CDR2 SYGVKD. The CDR3 runs to 13 residues. Trimming pared 4 bases from V and 2 bases from J, leaving 9 bases between. CDR3 sequence (DNA): TGTGCCATCAGTGGCAGCGGCCCCTACGAGCAGTACTTC. It specifies CAISGSGPYEQYF.

This clonotype was seen a handful of times. The V gene is TRBV20-1, the J gene TRBJ2-7, with D possibly being TRBD1 (7 bases). The germline V gene has CDR1 DFQATT and CDR2 SNEGSKA (reference sequence). Trimming took off 5 bases at V and 3 bases at J, with 14 bases between the two ends. The CDR3 is made up of 13 amino acids. CDR3 DNA sequence: TGCAGTGCTCCGGGGGCAGGGGGCTACGAGCAGTACTTC. Translated: CSAPGAGGYEQYF.

This chain joins TRBV18 and TRBJ2-1, with D unresolved. Deletions cut 5 bases from V and 5 bases from J, with 22 bases between. There are 17 residues in the CDR3. Per germline, CDR1 KGHSH and CDR2 LQKENI. DNA of the CDR3: TGTGCCAGCTCATTCTCGCAGGTCCCACGGGCAGACAATGAGCAGTTCTTC. Protein: CASSFSQVPRADNEQFF.

The V gene is TRBV7-2, the J gene TRBJ2-5; 10 positions match TRBD2. Germline CDR1 SGHTA, CDR2 FQGNSA. The CDR3 totals 15 residues. The V segment lost 4 bases and the J segment 0 bases; nucleotides outside the gene matches: 2. The CDR3 DNA follows: TGTGCCAGCAGCTCTACTAGCGGGAACCAAGAGACCCAGTACTTC. Its protein product is CASSSTSGNQETQYF.

In this sample, this clonotype turned up many times. This chain links TRBV7-2 with TRBJ2-7, with D maybe TRBD2 (5 bases). Germline-derived CDR1 and CDR2 are SGHTA and FQGNSA. The length of the CDR3 is 12 residues. Trimming left V 5 bases short and J 7 bases short, with 12 bases between. The CDR3, as DNA: TGTGCCAGCAGCCCTTTAGCGAGGGAGCAGTACTTC. Protein sequence: CASSPLAREQYF.